The clone carrying this TCR beta chain turned up a few times. The CDR3 is 16 amino acids. Trimming took 1 base from V and 4 from J; bases not matched to a gene: 8. The germline V gene encodes CDR1 LGHDT and CDR2 YNNKEL (reference sequence). The data are from a study of blood T cells in healthy people across ages. Primers used in a second PCR of about 7 to 12 cycles were a sample-barcoded 5' primer and a J-beta primer mix. TCRdb re-called the 5' RACE reads through MiXCR, storing one row per CDR3 protein. The table shows about 1 million distinct CDR3 sequences, with around 45% occurring only once. The specimen sequenced was blood. The chain links TRBV3-1 to TRBJ1-2, with 8 bases aligning to TRBD1. The clonotype was recovered from a woman aged 60 to 75 in good health. The CDR3 region has the DNA TGTGCCAGCAGCCAAGTCCCAGGGACAGGTGTCTATGGCTACACCTTC. This sequence encodes CASSQVPGTGVYGYTF.